This T cell receptor (beta chain) was identified during a study of blood T cell repertoires in COVID-19. Study-level background: Sites in the United States, Italy and Spain provided acute and convalescent COVID-19 samples.

It was during active infection that Seattle patients were enrolled and then longitudinally followed. Germline loops: CDR1 MDHEN, CDR2 SYDVKM. V was trimmed by 4 bases and J by 0 bases, leaving 13 bases between them. This CDR3 is built from 16 residues. Original methodology: Amplification of reference gene primers provided the estimated nucleated cell counts. Clones were read by immunoSEQ multiplex PCR, and TCRdb kept only the in-frame ones, dropping some. V, J and clone size are taken as reported in that table, and D and trimming were inferred from the DNA itself. Among 270,000 or so clones listed, nearly 90% were seen once.

Sequenced: peripheral blood. The chain has TRBV28 and TRBJ2-1; D not certain. The receptor was isolated from a woman aged 25-40 years with COVID-19, enrolled during active disease. In DNA, the CDR3 is TGTGCCAGCAGTTCCCTTAGCCCGAGCTCCTACAATGAGCAGTTCTTC. Protein product: CASSSLSPSSYNEQFF.